A single sample is the source of the 20 T cell receptor beta chains below, sequenced in a study of blood T cell repertoires in COVID-19. Produced via immunoSEQ multiplex PCR; TCRdb's table is partial and in-frame only. This table holds more than 250,000 clones, around 87% found once. The material sequenced was peripheral blood. The receptors here all came from a man over 45 with active or convalescent COVID-19.

Only a few counts were recorded for this clone. V is TRBV28 and J is TRBJ1-2; D unclear. The V gene's germline CDR1 is MDHEN and CDR2 SYDVKM. The CDR3 consists of 11 residues. V lost 6 bases and J 7 bases, leaving 9 bases between the germline ends. The CDR3 coding sequence is TGTGCCAGCAGGTTCAGGTTTGGCTACACCTTC. Its protein is CASRFRFGYTF.

This clone was recorded only once. The chain links TRBV5-4 to TRBJ2-5, with 11 bases identical to TRBD2. Per the germline V gene, CDR1 is SGHNT and CDR2 is YYREEE (reference sequence). With 3 bases clipped from V and 2 bases from J, the junction kept 6 bases outside the gene matches. The CDR3 extends over 16 amino acids. In DNA, the CDR3 is TGTGCCAGCAGCTCGCGACTAGCGGGGTTACAAGAGACCCAGTACTTC. It specifies CASSSRLAGLQETQYF.

This clone turned up a few times. This rearrangement joins TRBV5-1 to TRBJ1-1; 8 bases align to TRBD1. The CDR3 contains 14 residues. Germline assignment: CDR1 SGHRS and CDR2 YFSETQ. The V segment lost 7 bases and the J segment 0 bases; nucleotides outside the gene matches: 5. The CDR3 spells CASRETGVNTEAFF. The CDR3 coding sequence is TGCGCCAGCCGAGAGACAGGGGTGAACACTGAAGCTTTCTTT.

The CDR3 DNA follows: TGTGCCAGCTCACCGCTCCAGGGAAGCTCTGGAAACACCATATATTTT. Encoded protein: CASSPLQGSSGNTIYF. The chain has TRBV18 and TRBJ1-3, with D tentatively TRBD1 (5 bases). CDR1 and CDR2 (germline): KGHSH, LQKENI. The V end lost 3 bases, the J end lost 0 bases, and 12 bases lay between the germline ends. This CDR3 region has 16 residues.

Written as DNA, the CDR3 is TGTGCCAGCAGTTTAATGGACAGGGGGCATTCACCCCTCCACTTT. The encoded protein is CASSLMDRGHSPLHF. The chain links TRBV27 to TRBJ1-6, with 11 nucleotides matching TRBD1. This CDR3 comprises 15 residues. V lost 2 bases to trimming and J lost 8 bases; unmatched junction nucleotides: 2. CDR1 is MNHEY and CDR2 is SMNVEV in the germline V gene (reference sequence).

J is TRBJ1-4 and V is TRBV15; the D gene is possibly TRBD1 (6 bases). Germline-derived CDR1 and CDR2 are LNHNV and YYDKDF (reference sequence). This CDR3 comprises 11 residues. V was trimmed by 8 bases and J by 12 bases, leaving 13 bases between them. The CDR3 DNA reads TGTGCCACCCGAAGGGAGGGGGAACTGTTTTTT. This sequence encodes CATRREGELFF. Based on the CDR3 plus reference TRBV15 and TRBJ1-4, the full variable domain is DAMVIQNPRYQVTQFGKPVTLSCSQTLNHNVMYWYQQKSSQAPKLLFHYYDKDFNNEADTPDNFQSRRPNTSFCFLDIRSPGLGDTAMYLCATRREGELFFGSGTQLSVL.

The chain couples TRBV28 to TRBJ2-5, with D unclear. In germline, CDR1 is MDHEN, CDR2 SYDVKM. Trimming stripped 2 bases from V and 0 bases from J, with 4 bases between. CDR3 length: 13 amino acids. The CDR3 nucleotides read TGTGCCAGCAGTTTAGGGCACCAAGAGACCCAGTACTTC. This codes for CASSLGHQETQYF.

This clone showed up just a few times. V and J are TRBV7-6 and TRBJ1-4, with 8 bases lining up with TRBD1. V was clipped by 5 bases and J by 7 bases; unmatched bases: 6. Per the germline V gene, CDR1 is SGHVS and CDR2 is FNYEAQ. This CDR3 comprises 14 residues. The CDR3 nucleotides are TGTGCCAGCAGCCGGACAGGGCAAGGTGAAAAACTGTTTTTT. Translated, it gives CASSRTGQGEKLFF.

The V call is TRBV3-1 (or the pseudogene TRBV3-2), the J call TRBJ2-1; D is uncertain. Germline CDR1 and CDR2: LGHDT and YNNKEL (reference sequence). The ends were cut back, 1 base at V and 7 bases at J, with 5 bases in the middle. The CDR3 spans 12 residues. The CDR3 spells CASSQALNEQFF. CDR3 DNA: TGTGCCAGCAGCCAAGCCCTAAATGAGCAGTTCTTC.

The table lists this clone with a count of one. The chain is built from TRBV30 and TRBJ2-7, with TRBD1 identical over 7 bases. There are 14 residues in the CDR3. CDR1 and CDR2 from the germline V gene are GTSNPN and SVGIG (reference sequence). The V segment lost 0 bases and the J segment 2 bases; nucleotides outside the gene matches: 4. In DNA, the CDR3 is TGTGCCTGGAGTGTCAGGGGGTCTCCCTACGAGCAGTACTTC. Its protein product is CAWSVRGSPYEQYF.

The chain has TRBV10-3 and TRBJ1-4, with 7 bases identical to TRBD1. Unmatched junction bases numbered 6, after V lost 0 bases and J lost 8 bases. Germline V gene sequence: CDR1 ENHRY, CDR2 SYGVKD. The CDR3 runs 15 residues. This CDR3 reads CAISESKGAGEKLFF. CDR3 DNA sequence: TGTGCCATCAGTGAGTCAAAGGGGGCTGGGGAAAAACTGTTTTTT.

The chain employs TRBV5-1 and TRBJ2-7; TRBD1 matches 7 bases. The CDR3 is 14 amino acids. Germline trimming cut 0 bases from V and 5 bases from J; bases unmatched to any gene: 5. The V gene's germline CDR1 is SGHRS and CDR2 YFSETQ. The CDR3 DNA reads as TGCGCCAGCAGCTTGGGACAGGGTGACGACGAGCAGTACTTC. It specifies CASSLGQGDDEQYF.

The gene calls are TRBV11-2 and TRBJ2-7; no clear D gene. This CDR3 region has 15 residues. From germline, CDR1 is SGHAT and CDR2 FQNNGV. Trimming shortened V by 2 bases and J by 6 bases, and 17 bases separated the two germline ends. The CDR3, as DNA: TGTGCCAGCAGCTTACCCTTGACTCTGGTAGGCGAGCAGTACTTC. Its translation is CASSLPLTLVGEQYF.

This chain joins TRBV28 and TRBJ2-1, with 8 nucleotides matching TRBD2. J lost 9 bases, V lost 7 bases, and 17 bases had no gene match. Looked up from germline, CDR1 is MDHEN and CDR2 is SYDVKM. The CDR3 contains 16 residues. The CDR3 region has the DNA TGTGCCAGCAATCCTTGGAGAGGGCGGGAGGAAGGTGAGCAGTTCTTC. Protein product: CASNPWRGREEGEQFF.

The chain employs TRBV3-1 (or the pseudogene TRBV3-2) and TRBJ1-4; TRBD1 aligns across 7 bases. Germline CDR1 is LGHDT and CDR2 is YNNKEL (reference sequence). This CDR3 is 13 amino acids long. Trimming took 6 bases from V and 5 from J; bases not matched to a gene: 3. DNA for the CDR3: TGTGCCAGCAGTCTGGGACAGAATGAAAAACTGTTTTTT. Translation gives CASSLGQNEKLFF.

This clone appeared a single time. The chain uses TRBV7-2 and TRBJ2-2; 7 bases align to TRBD1. Looked up from germline, CDR1 is SGHTA and CDR2 is FQGNSA. V shed 5 bases, J shed 4 bases, and the junction held 10 bases outside the gene matches. This CDR3 has 16 amino acids. The CDR3 nucleotides are TGTGCCAGCAGCGCTAACAGGGGCAGAGCCACCGGGGAGCTGTTTTTT. Protein product: CASSANRGRATGELFF. The variable domain in full, with the rest retrieved from reference TRBV7-2 and TRBJ2-2, is GAGVSQSPSNKVTEKGKDVELRCDPISGHTALYWYRQSLGQGLEFLIYFQGNSAPDKSGLPSDRFSAERTGGSVSTLTIQRTQQEDSAVYLCASSANRGRATGELFFGEGSRLTVL.

The chain joins TRBV10-3 to TRBJ2-7; maybe TRBD2 (5 bases). The V end lost 3 bases, the J end lost 0 bases, and 9 bases lay between the germline ends. Germline V lookup: CDR1 ENHRY, CDR2 SYGVKD. This CDR3 has 14 amino acids. CDR3 region: CAISDGRGSYEQYF. For the CDR3, the DNA is TGTGCCATCAGTGATGGACGGGGCTCCTACGAGCAGTACTTC.

The chain couples TRBV6-2 or TRBV6-3 to TRBJ1-6; 7 nucleotides agree with TRBD1. Germline trimming cut 2 bases from V and 4 bases from J; bases unmatched to any gene: 8. The germline V gene encodes CDR1 MNHEY and CDR2 SVGEGT. CDR3 size: 17 residues. CDR3 bases: TGTGCCAGCAGTTACCGAGCACCGGGACAGTATAATTCACCCCTCCACTTT. Amino acids: CASSYRAPGQYNSPLHF.

This clone was picked up one time. The genes are TRBV7-3 and TRBJ2-1; 9 nucleotides match TRBD2. Trimming at V came to 5 bases and at J to 9 bases, leaving 11 bases not matched to a gene. The CDR3 runs 15 residues. CDR1 is SGHTA and CDR2 is FQGTGA in the germline V gene. In nucleotides, the CDR3 is TGTGCCAGCAGCCCCACAGTAGCGGGAGAGGTTGAGCAGTTCTTC. Protein sequence: CASSPTVAGEVEQFF.

This chain links TRBV10-3 with TRBJ1-2, with D perhaps TRBD1 (5 bases). V was trimmed by 2 bases and J by 6 bases, leaving 13 bases between them. Germline V CDR1 and CDR2: ENHRY, SYGVKD. The CDR3 length is 14 residues. CDR3 in amino acids: CAISELWGSDGYTF. The DNA of the CDR3 is TGTGCCATCAGTGAGCTGTGGGGCTCTGATGGCTACACCTTC.